These 21 T cell receptor beta chains originate from one sample sequenced in a study of blood T cell repertoires in COVID-19 (dated by TCRdb to the early 2020s). The library was made by the immunoSEQ multiplex PCR assay. TCRdb re-hosts the immuneACCESS table, in-frame sequences only. Its copies lack some clones; in the studies checked, an unresolved V gene accounts for under half of them, and the cause for the rest is not known. Present in this sample are a few hundred thousand clones, about 81% of which were seen just once. Around 3.9% of the sample belongs to the ten largest clones. The sample was PBMCs or T cells enriched from blood (not recorded which). Receptors originate from a man aged 25-45 years with acute COVID-19.

The V gene is TRBV12-5, the J gene TRBJ1-1; 10 nucleotides agree with TRBD1. The CDR3 loop spans 17 amino acids. Per germline, CDR1 LGHNT and CDR2 FRNRAP. V was pared by 1 base and J by 11 bases, with 16 bases of the junction left unmatched. CDR3 region: CASGLALARTGGLRAFF. CDR3 coding DNA: TGTGCTAGTGGTTTGGCCCTGGCTCGGACAGGGGGACTGAGGGCTTTCTTT.

The CDR3 region is CASSQAGIGSRAYEQYV. The DNA for the CDR3 is TGTGCCAGCAGCCAAGCGGGGATAGGCTCCCGGGCCTACGAGCAGTACGTC. The rearrangement links TRBV14 to TRBJ2-7; the D gene is possibly TRBD2 (5 bases). CDR1 is SGHDN and CDR2 is FVKESK in the germline V gene. V was shortened by 1 base and J by 2 bases, with 18 bases between the two germline ends. The CDR3 consists of 17 residues.

V usage is TRBV11-2 and J usage is TRBJ2-7; D possibly corresponds to TRBD1 (6 bases). Trimming pared 5 bases from V and 0 bases from J, leaving 11 bases between. CDR3 size: 14 residues. The V gene's germline CDR1 is SGHAT and CDR2 FQNNGV. The CDR3 DNA reads TGTGCCAGCAGCGCCTCAGGGGCCTCCTACGAGCAGTACGTC. It yields the protein CASSASGASYEQYV.

V usage is TRBV30 and J usage is TRBJ2-5; no firm D call. CDR1 and CDR2 (germline): GTSNPN, SVGIG (reference sequence). Trimming took off 4 bases at V and 5 bases at J, with 8 bases between the two ends. The CDR3 spans 11 residues. The CDR3 sequence is CAWIATETQYF. CDR3 DNA: TGTGCCTGGATCGCTACTGAGACCCAGTACTTC. Full variable domain (missing parts from reference TRBV30 and TRBJ2-5): SQTIHQWPATLVQPVGSPLSLECTVEGTSNPNLYWYRQAAGRGLQLLFYSVGIGQISSEVPQNLSASRPQDRQFILSSKKLLLSDSGFYLCAWIATETQYFGPGTRLLVL.

The chain joins TRBV6-6 to TRBJ1-4, with TRBD1 identical over 8 bases. Germline V CDR1 and CDR2: MNHNY, SVGAGI (reference sequence). After removal of 2 bases from V and 12 bases from J, the junction contained 8 bases not matched to a gene. CDR3 length equals 14 residues. The CDR3 nucleotides read TGTGCCAGCAGTTACCCAGTGACAGGGGCCGAACTGTTTTTT. Encoded protein: CASSYPVTGAELFF.

This chain connects TRBV2 to TRBJ2-7; TRBD1 might be the D (7 bases). The germline gives CDR1 SNHLY, CDR2 FYNNEI. This CDR3 is built from 13 residues. Trimming removed 4 bases at V and 6 bases at J, with 13 bases between. In DNA form, the CDR3 reads TGTGCCAGCAGTGGGAGGGGGCAGGGCGAGCAGTACGTC. As protein: CASSGRGQGEQYV.

This chain joins TRBV28 and TRBJ1-5; no reliable D call. Germline-derived CDR1 and CDR2 are MDHEN and SYDVKM. With 4 bases removed from V and 5 bases from J, the gap between germline ends came to 15 bases. CDR3 length: 15 residues. This CDR3 is CASSSLTVGHQPQHF. The CDR3 bases are TGTGCCAGCAGTTCCTTGACGGTTGGGCATCAGCCCCAGCATTTT.

The chain couples TRBV7-2 to TRBJ1-5; D not resolved. The CDR3 extends over 15 amino acids. CDR1 is SGHTA, CDR2 FQGNSA, per germline. Between the trimmed V and J ends, which lost 1 base and 6 bases, there was a span of 13 bases. The CDR3 DNA follows: TGTGCCAGCAGCTTAGGAGGGCAGAAGCCTCAGCCCCAGCATTTT. Its protein product is CASSLGGQKPQPQHF.

V usage is TRBV3-1 (or the pseudogene TRBV3-2) and J usage is TRBJ1-1; D might be TRBD1 (5 bases). Germline-derived CDR1 and CDR2 are LGHDT and YNNKEL (reference sequence). The CDR3 spans 13 residues. V was pared by 1 base and J by 9 bases, with 12 bases between. CDR3 amino acids: CASSQAGRSQAFF. DNA for the CDR3: TGTGCCAGCAGCCAAGCAGGGAGGTCCCAAGCTTTCTTT.

The genes are TRBV12-3 or TRBV12-4 and TRBJ1-4; no firm D call. There are 13 residues in the CDR3. V lost 0 bases to trimming and J lost 7 bases, with 6 bases between them. The CDR3, as DNA: TGTGCCAGCAGTTTAGCAGGAGTTGAAAAACTGTTTTTT. Its translation is CASSLAGVEKLFF.

The gene calls are TRBV9 and TRBJ2-6; D is perhaps TRBD1 (6 bases). V dropped 4 bases and J dropped 0 bases, with 17 bases sitting between them. The CDR3 has 18 amino acids. CDR1 SGDLS and CDR2 YYNGEE come from the germline V gene. The CDR3 sequence: CASSLWDGQSSGANVLTF. In DNA, the CDR3 is TGTGCCAGCAGCCTCTGGGACGGACAGAGCTCTGGGGCCAACGTCCTGACTTTC.

This clone was found once. V and J are TRBV6-5 and TRBJ2-1, with 10 nucleotides matching TRBD1. The ends lost 8 bases at V and 4 bases at J; junction bases unmatched: 8. The CDR3 consists of 15 residues. CDR1 MNHEY and CDR2 SVGAGI come from the germline V gene. The CDR3, as DNA: TGTGCCAGCCGCAGAGACAGGGGGCTTTACAATGAGCAGTTCTTC. Protein: CASRRDRGLYNEQFF.

The V and J genes are TRBV4-3 and TRBJ1-3, with D perhaps TRBD1 (6 bases). Per germline, CDR1 LGHNA and CDR2 YSLEER. The CDR3 consists of 16 residues. V was clipped by 6 bases and J by 1 base, with 16 bases between them. CDR3 sequence reads: CASSAVQGSSGNTIYF. The CDR3 DNA reads TGCGCCAGCAGTGCCGTACAGGGAAGTTCTGGAAACACCATATATTTT.

CDR3 amino acids: CAWTGYTDTQYF. Here the CDR3 DNA reads TGTGCCTGGACCGGTTACACAGATACGCAGTATTTT. This chain uses TRBV30 with TRBJ2-3; D gene ambiguous. This CDR3 is built from 12 residues. Germline CDR1 is GTSNPN and CDR2 is SVGIG (reference sequence). Trimming stripped 4 bases from V and 2 bases from J, with 7 bases between.

This chain links TRBV6-5 with TRBJ1-2; D may be TRBD1 (6 bases). Per the germline V gene, CDR1 is MNHEY and CDR2 is SVGAGI. V lost 8 bases, J lost 4 bases, and 11 bases lay in between. This CDR3 contains 12 residues. The CDR3 nucleotides read TGTGCCAGCCCGGGACACCTCTATGGCTACACCTTC. This translates into CASPGHLYGYTF.

The DNA for the CDR3 is TGTGCCAGCAGCTTATCAGGGGGCAATCAGCCCCAGCATTTT. Amino acid sequence: CASSLSGGNQPQHF. The chain is built from TRBV7-2 and TRBJ1-5, with D maybe TRBD1 (6 bases). Between the trimmed V and J ends, which lost 2 bases and 2 bases, there was a span of 7 bases. CDR1 is SGHTA, CDR2 FQGNSA, per germline. This CDR3 is built from 14 residues.

The rearrangement uses TRBV28 and TRBJ2-7, with 11 bases matching TRBD1. The CDR3 consists of 16 residues. Germline values: CDR1 MDHEN, CDR2 SYDVKM. V lost 5 bases, J lost 9 bases, and 15 bases stayed unmatched. The DNA of the CDR3 is TGTGCCAGCAGTCCAGGGACAGGGGGTAGTTTGAGTCGGCAGTACGTC. Amino acid sequence: CASSPGTGGSLSRQYV.

This clone has a single count. CDR3 nucleotides: TGTGCCAGCATCGCAGGCACGGGGAATAGTGGCTACACCTTC. Encoded protein: CASIAGTGNSGYTF. This chain links TRBV2 with TRBJ1-2; D gene unclear. Germline CDR1 SNHLY, CDR2 FYNNEI. This CDR3 contains 14 residues. The V and J ends lost 7 bases and 7 bases respectively, with 19 bases between them. Combining the CDR3 with reference TRBV2 and TRBJ1-2 gives the whole variable domain EPEVTQTPSHQVTQMGQEVILRCVPISNHLYFYWYRQILGQKVEFLVSFYNNEISEKSEIFDDQFSVERPDGSNFTLKIRSTKLEDSAMYFCASIAGTGNSGYTFGSGTRLTVV.

V and J are TRBV10-2 and TRBJ1-2; TRBD1 aligns across 11 bases. Germline V CDR1 and CDR2: WSHSY, SAAADI. V was pared by 6 bases and J by 2 bases, with 5 bases of the junction left unmatched. This CDR3 spans 15 amino acids. CDR3 DNA: TGCGCCAGCAGAAACCGGGACAGGGGGAACTATGGCTACACCTTC. This encodes CASRNRDRGNYGYTF.

CDR3 nucleotide sequence: TGTGCCAGTGATAGGACAGGGGGACCCGGGGAGCTGTTTTTT. Translated: CASDRTGGPGELFF. V usage is TRBV2 and J usage is TRBJ2-2; 10 nucleotides line up with TRBD1. The CDR3 covers 14 residues. The V and J ends lost 9 bases and 6 bases, in that order; junction bases with no gene match: 7. Per the germline V gene, CDR1 is SNHLY and CDR2 is FYNNEI.

With respect to this clone: Other DNA sequences in the same sample also yield this CDR3. This chain links TRBV6-5 with TRBJ2-2; no definite D call. The CDR3 extends over 12 amino acids. CDR1 and CDR2 from the germline V gene are MNHEY and SVGAGI. V was trimmed by 4 bases and J by 4 bases, leaving 4 bases between them. CDR3 sequence reads: CASSFGTGELFF. The CDR3 nucleotides are TGTGCCAGCAGTTTCGGCACCGGGGAGCTGTTTTTT.